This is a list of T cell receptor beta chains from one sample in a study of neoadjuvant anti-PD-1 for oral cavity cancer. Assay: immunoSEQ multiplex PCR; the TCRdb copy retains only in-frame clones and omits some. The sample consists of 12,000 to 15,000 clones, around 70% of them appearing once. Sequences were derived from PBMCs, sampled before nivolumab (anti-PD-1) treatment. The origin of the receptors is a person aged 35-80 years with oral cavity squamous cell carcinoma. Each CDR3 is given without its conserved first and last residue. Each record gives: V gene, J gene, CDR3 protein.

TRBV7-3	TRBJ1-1	ASSLNAGDTEAF
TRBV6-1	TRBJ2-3	ATYKPSTDTQY
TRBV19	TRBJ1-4	ASQTGSTNEKLF
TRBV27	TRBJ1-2	ASSSRDRASRGYT
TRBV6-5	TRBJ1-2	ASSYGAGIYGYT
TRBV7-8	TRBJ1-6	ASSLGSKGNSPLH
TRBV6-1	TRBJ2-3	ASTRGGLDTQY
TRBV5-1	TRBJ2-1	ASRGALAGGNEQF
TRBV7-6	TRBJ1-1	ASSLIGTGGTEAF
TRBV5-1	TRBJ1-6	ASSLTTADNSPLH
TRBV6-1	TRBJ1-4	ASSEPGGGEKLF
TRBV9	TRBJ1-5	ASSVDGQTNQPQH
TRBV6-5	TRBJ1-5	ASSYGAGIQPQH
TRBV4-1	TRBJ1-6	ASSTLRANSPLH
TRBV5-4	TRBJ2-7	ASSFWRGNPYEQY
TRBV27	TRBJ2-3	ASSSGQQFTDTQY
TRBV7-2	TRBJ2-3	ASSLSFFTDTQY
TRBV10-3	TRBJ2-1	ALGASSGQEQF
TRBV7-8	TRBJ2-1	ASSFGWTKRGGNEQF
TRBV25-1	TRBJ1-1	ASIGRAEAF
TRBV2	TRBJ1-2	ASSEGLGAYGYT
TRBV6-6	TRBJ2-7	ASSPGQSYEQY
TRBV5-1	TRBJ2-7	ASSRDGHEQY